This is a list of T cell receptor beta chains from one sample in a study of blood T cells in healthy people across ages. TCRdb called the 5' RACE reads again in MiXCR, with one record for every CDR3 protein. This sample has some 550,000 distinct CDR3 sequences, with around 50% found just once. The sample comprised blood. These receptors came from a man older than 75 in good health. Both conserved end residues are part of each CDR3. D genes are given only for firm matches. Size tells how often a clone was seen (once, few, many) or the class of an expanded clone, and some rows leave it out.

CDR3 protein: CASSPARGYNEKLFF; CDR3 DNA: TGTGCCAGCAGCCCAGCTCGGGGTTATAATGAAAAACTGTTTTTT; V gene: TRBV3-1; J gene: TRBJ1-4; clone size: .; D gene: .
CDR3 protein: CASSAGAPGTSYEQYF; CDR3 DNA: TGTGCCAGCAGCGCCGGGGCGCCAGGGACATCCTACGAGCAGTACTTC; V gene: TRBV4-2; J gene: TRBJ2-7; clone size: few; D gene: .
CDR3 protein: CATSRGLTSGVWDEQFF; CDR3 DNA: TGTGCCACCAGCAGAGGCCTTACTAGCGGGGTTTGGGATGAGCAGTTCTTC; V gene: TRBV15; J gene: TRBJ2-1; clone size: few; D gene: TRBD2
CDR3 protein: CAISLAGGDTDTQYF; CDR3 DNA: TGTGCCATCAGTTTAGCGGGGGGGGACACAGATACGCAGTATTTT; V gene: TRBV10-3; J gene: TRBJ2-3; clone size: few; D gene: TRBD2
CDR3 protein: CASSVQENTEAFF; CDR3 DNA: TGTGCCAGCAGCGTACAGGAAAACACTGAAGCTTTCTTT; V gene: TRBV7-3; J gene: TRBJ1-1; clone size: few; D gene: .
CDR3 protein: CASSLRGDNNEQFF; CDR3 DNA: TGTGCCAGCAGTTTACGGGGGGACAACAATGAGCAGTTCTTC; V gene: TRBV27; J gene: TRBJ2-1; clone size: .; D gene: .
CDR3 protein: CASSPGRVPRYF; CDR3 DNA: TGTGCCAGCAGCCCAGGCAGGGTACCACGGTACTTC; V gene: TRBV14; J gene: TRBJ2-7; clone size: .; D gene: .
CDR3 protein: CAWSVKRDVHNEQFF; CDR3 DNA: TGTGCCTGGAGTGTGAAGCGGGACGTCCACAATGAGCAGTTCTTC; V gene: TRBV30; J gene: TRBJ2-1; clone size: .; D gene: TRBD2
CDR3 protein: CASSLGLASGSTDTQYF; CDR3 DNA: TGCGCCAGCAGCTTAGGTTTGGCTAGCGGTAGCACAGATACGCAGTATTTT; V gene: TRBV5-1; J gene: TRBJ2-3; clone size: .; D gene: TRBD2
CDR3 protein: CASSRTTSGYNEQFF; CDR3 DNA: TGTGCCAGCAGTAGGACGACTAGCGGGTACAATGAGCAGTTCTTC; V gene: TRBV12-3/TRBV12-4; J gene: TRBJ2-1; clone size: many; D gene: TRBD2
CDR3 protein: CASSSLPGQLRNEQYF; CDR3 DNA: TGTGCCAGCAGTTCACTACCGGGACAATTGCGCAACGAGCAGTACTTC; V gene: TRBV27; J gene: TRBJ2-7; clone size: .; D gene: .
CDR3 protein: CASSLNTGQGMQYF; CDR3 DNA: TGTGCCAGCAGCTTAAACACTGGACAGGGGATGCAGTATTTT; V gene: TRBV7-6; J gene: TRBJ2-3; clone size: .; D gene: TRBD1
CDR3 protein: CASSLIGGRLDTQYF; CDR3 DNA: TGCGCCAGCAGCTTGATCGGCGGAAGGCTAGATACGCAGTATTTT; V gene: TRBV5-1; J gene: TRBJ2-3; clone size: few; D gene: .
CDR3 protein: CASSGAGTSDYGYTF; CDR3 DNA: TGTGCCAGCAGTGGAGCCGGGACGTCTGACTATGGCTACACCTTC; V gene: TRBV6-6; J gene: TRBJ1-2; clone size: .; D gene: .
CDR3 protein: CASSSQWDYPFF; CDR3 DNA: TGTGCCAGCAGCTCTCAGTGGGACTATCCGTTCTTC; V gene: TRBV3-1; J gene: TRBJ2-1; clone size: .; D gene: TRBD2
CDR3 protein: CASSEKTGTGYTF; CDR3 DNA: TGTGCCAGCAGCGAAAAGACAGGGACGGGCTACACCTTC; V gene: TRBV11-3; J gene: TRBJ1-2; clone size: .; D gene: TRBD1
CDR3 protein: CASSFRTGQETQYF; CDR3 DNA: TGTGCCAGCAGCTTCAGGACAGGACAAGAGACCCAGTACTTC; V gene: TRBV13; J gene: TRBJ2-5; clone size: .; D gene: TRBD1
CDR3 protein: CSVEAGYEQFF; CDR3 DNA: TGCAGCGTTGAAGCAGGCTATGAGCAGTTCTTC; V gene: TRBV29-1; J gene: TRBJ2-1; clone size: many; D gene: .
CDR3 protein: CSATTGGVSPLHF; CDR3 DNA: TGCAGTGCTACCACAGGGGGCGTCTCACCCCTCCACTTT; V gene: TRBV20-1; J gene: TRBJ1-6; clone size: many; D gene: TRBD1
CDR3 protein: CSARGTGTANEKLFF; CDR3 DNA: TGCAGTGCTAGAGGGACAGGGACCGCTAATGAAAAACTGTTTTTT; V gene: TRBV20-1; J gene: TRBJ1-4; clone size: .; D gene: TRBD1
CDR3 protein: CASSPSYRGKDYEQYF; CDR3 DNA: TGCGCCAGCAGCCCTTCCTACAGGGGCAAAGACTACGAGCAGTACTTC; V gene: TRBV4-3; J gene: TRBJ2-7; clone size: .; D gene: TRBD1
CDR3 protein: CSAKNPGLFYEQYF; CDR3 DNA: TGCAGTGCAAAAAACCCGGGACTCTTTTACGAGCAGTACTTC; V gene: TRBV20-1; J gene: TRBJ2-7; clone size: .; D gene: .
CDR3 protein: CASSRPGTGANNEQFF; CDR3 DNA: TGCGCCAGCAGCCGGCCGGGGACAGGGGCAAACAATGAGCAGTTCTTC; V gene: TRBV4-1; J gene: TRBJ2-1; clone size: .; D gene: TRBD1
CDR3 protein: CASSSGTPLNEQFF; CDR3 DNA: TGTGCCAGCAGTTCGGGGACCCCTCTCAATGAGCAGTTCTTC; V gene: TRBV27; J gene: TRBJ2-1; clone size: .; D gene: .
CDR3 protein: CSHLAGGPDTQYF; CDR3 DNA: TGCAGCCACCTAGCGGGGGGACCAGATACGCAGTATTTT; V gene: TRBV29-1; J gene: TRBJ2-3; clone size: .; D gene: TRBD2
CDR3 protein: CSASGRGMGGYTF; CDR3 DNA: TGCAGTGCCTCCGGCCGGGGAATGGGAGGCTACACCTTC; V gene: TRBV20-1; J gene: TRBJ1-2; clone size: .; D gene: .
CDR3 protein: CASSQDRLVQANNEKLFF; CDR3 DNA: TGCGCCAGCAGCCAAGATCGTCTGGTCCAGGCTAATAATGAAAAACTGTTTTTT; V gene: TRBV4-3; J gene: TRBJ1-4; clone size: .; D gene: .
CDR3 protein: CASSFSGVQNQPQHF; CDR3 DNA: TGTGCCAGCAGTTTTTCCGGGGTCCAGAATCAGCCCCAGCATTTT; V gene: TRBV12-3/TRBV12-4; J gene: TRBJ1-5; clone size: .; D gene: .
CDR3 protein: CAISGQGGNTEAFF; CDR3 DNA: TGTGCCATCAGTGGCCAGGGTGGGAACACTGAAGCTTTCTTT; V gene: TRBV10-3; J gene: TRBJ1-1; clone size: .; D gene: .
CDR3 protein: CASSPSGDRTDTQYF; CDR3 DNA: TGTGCCAGCAGTCCGAGCGGGGATCGCACAGATACGCAGTATTTT; V gene: TRBV12-3/TRBV12-4; J gene: TRBJ2-3; clone size: once; D gene: TRBD2
CDR3 protein: CATSESAYVSNEQFF; CDR3 DNA: TGTGCCACCAGTGAGTCTGCCTACGTGAGTAATGAGCAGTTCTTC; V gene: TRBV24-1; J gene: TRBJ2-1; clone size: .; D gene: .
CDR3 protein: CASSPGVRGFSGTEAFF; CDR3 DNA: TGTGCCAGCAGCCCAGGGGTCAGGGGTTTCTCCGGAACTGAAGCTTTCTTT; V gene: TRBV7-9; J gene: TRBJ1-1; clone size: .; D gene: .
CDR3 protein: CASSLVRGFGAEAFF; CDR3 DNA: TGTGCCAGCAGCTTAGTGCGGGGCTTCGGCGCTGAAGCTTTCTTT; V gene: TRBV13; J gene: TRBJ1-1; clone size: .; D gene: .
CDR3 protein: CSASSRGLAKNIQYF; CDR3 DNA: TGCAGTGCTAGTTCTAGAGGCCTAGCCAAAAACATTCAGTACTTC; V gene: TRBV20-1; J gene: TRBJ2-4; clone size: .; D gene: .
CDR3 protein: CASRPGASGTFSYNEQFF; CDR3 DNA: TGTGCCAGTCGACCCGGGGCTAGCGGGACTTTCTCCTACAATGAGCAGTTCTTC; V gene: TRBV6-5; J gene: TRBJ2-1; clone size: many; D gene: TRBD2
CDR3 protein: CASSEFLRTGSVQETQYF; CDR3 DNA: TGTGCCAGCAGCGAATTTCTCCGGACAGGGTCGGTACAAGAGACCCAGTACTTC; V gene: TRBV21-1; J gene: TRBJ2-5; clone size: .; D gene: .
CDR3 protein: CASSQGLGGDTQYF; CDR3 DNA: TGTGCTAGCAGCCAGGGACTTGGGGGAGATACGCAGTATTTT; V gene: TRBV7-7; J gene: TRBJ2-3; clone size: .; D gene: .
CDR3 protein: CASSVGTSSGELFF; CDR3 DNA: TGTGCCAGCAGCGTAGGGACTAGCTCCGGGGAGCTGTTTTTT; V gene: TRBV9; J gene: TRBJ2-2; clone size: once; D gene: TRBD2
CDR3 protein: CATSDLSAGRTDTQYF; CDR3 DNA: TGTGCCACCAGTGATTTATCGGCGGGGCGCACAGATACGCAGTATTTT; V gene: TRBV24-1; J gene: TRBJ2-3; clone size: .; D gene: .
CDR3 protein: CASSLGGGVYNEQFF; CDR3 DNA: TGTGCCAGCAGCTTAGGAGGCGGGGTTTACAATGAGCAGTTCTTC; V gene: TRBV7-9; J gene: TRBJ2-1; clone size: many; D gene: .
CDR3 protein: CASSGWFSGANVLTF; CDR3 DNA: TGTGCCAGCAGCGGCTGGTTCTCTGGGGCCAACGTCCTGACTTTC; V gene: TRBV9; J gene: TRBJ2-6; clone size: .; D gene: .
CDR3 protein: CASSVGRASAKSTDTQYF; CDR3 DNA: TGTGCCAGCAGTGTAGGCCGCGCCTCGGCCAAGAGCACAGATACGCAGTATTTT; V gene: TRBV12-3/TRBV12-4; J gene: TRBJ2-3; clone size: few; D gene: .
CDR3 protein: CASSLWLAITYNGQFF; CDR3 DNA: TGTGCCAGCAGCTTATGGCTAGCGATCACCTACAATGGGCAGTTCTTC; V gene: TRBV7-8; J gene: TRBJ2-1; clone size: .; D gene: .
CDR3 protein: CATSRDEGTAGANVLTF; CDR3 DNA: TGTGCCACCAGCAGAGACGAGGGTACAGCTGGGGCCAACGTCCTGACTTTC; V gene: TRBV15; J gene: TRBJ2-6; clone size: .; D gene: .
CDR3 protein: CASSLQAGGPHEQYF; CDR3 DNA: TGTGCCAGCAGTTTACAAGCGGGAGGGCCACACGAGCAGTACTTC; V gene: TRBV12-3/TRBV12-4; J gene: TRBJ2-7; clone size: many; D gene: TRBD2
CDR3 protein: CSARDLTSGFYEQYF; CDR3 DNA: TGCAGTGCTAGAGATCTTACTAGCGGGTTCTACGAGCAGTACTTC; V gene: TRBV20-1; J gene: TRBJ2-7; clone size: .; D gene: TRBD2
CDR3 protein: CSATPARGYEQYF; CDR3 DNA: TGCAGTGCTACCCCGGCCAGGGGCTACGAGCAGTACTTC; V gene: TRBV20-1; J gene: TRBJ2-7; clone size: few; D gene: .
CDR3 protein: CASSLAGSYYEQYF; CDR3 DNA: TGCGCCAGCAGCTTGGCAGGGAGCTACTACGAGCAGTACTTC; V gene: TRBV5-1; J gene: TRBJ2-7; clone size: .; D gene: .
CDR3 protein: CAISTESDTQYF; CDR3 DNA: TGTGCCATCTCTACAGAATCTGATACGCAGTATTTT; V gene: TRBV10-3; J gene: TRBJ2-3; clone size: few; D gene: .
CDR3 protein: CATSDSSGALNQPQHF; CDR3 DNA: TGTGCCACCAGTGATAGTTCCGGGGCCCTCAATCAGCCCCAGCATTTT; V gene: TRBV24-1; J gene: TRBJ1-5; clone size: once; D gene: .
CDR3 protein: CASSYIVSTDTQYF; CDR3 DNA: TGTGCCAGCAGCTATATTGTTAGCACAGATACGCAGTATTTT; V gene: TRBV7-2; J gene: TRBJ2-3; clone size: few; D gene: .
CDR3 protein: CASRTLTSGDYNEQYF; CDR3 DNA: TGTGCCAGCCGAACTCTCACTAGCGGGGACTACAATGAGCAGTACTTC; V gene: TRBV6-5; J gene: TRBJ2-5; clone size: .; D gene: TRBD2
CDR3 protein: CASSYLGPPDNIEAFF; CDR3 DNA: TGTGCCAGCAGTTATCTGGGCCCCCCCGACAACATTGAAGCTTTCTTT; V gene: TRBV27; J gene: TRBJ1-1; clone size: .; D gene: .
CDR3 protein: CATSDWQGERPIEQFF; CDR3 DNA: TGTGCTACCAGTGATTGGCAGGGGGAGCGTCCCATTGAGCAGTTCTTC; V gene: TRBV24-1; J gene: TRBJ2-1; clone size: .; D gene: TRBD1
CDR3 protein: CASRNVGTGVAGELFF; CDR3 DNA: TGTGCCAGCAGGAATGTAGGGACAGGGGTGGCCGGGGAGCTGTTTTTT; V gene: TRBV25-1; J gene: TRBJ2-2; clone size: .; D gene: TRBD1
CDR3 protein: CASSLGGGRTYYRQFF; CDR3 DNA: TGTGCCAGCAGCTTAGGCGGGGGGCGGACATACTATAGGCAGTTCTTC; V gene: TRBV7-2; J gene: TRBJ2-1; clone size: few; D gene: TRBD2
CDR3 protein: CASSQEGSGEQFF; CDR3 DNA: TGCGCCAGCAGCCAAGAAGGGTCGGGTGAGCAGTTCTTC; V gene: TRBV4-3; J gene: TRBJ2-1; clone size: few; D gene: .
CDR3 protein: CASYTTGGYPYNEQFF; CDR3 DNA: TGTGCCAGCTACACGACAGGGGGCTACCCATACAATGAGCAGTTCTTC; V gene: TRBV6-1; J gene: TRBJ2-1; clone size: .; D gene: TRBD1
CDR3 protein: CAISESAGLWEQYF; CDR3 DNA: TGTGCCATCAGTGAGAGTGCAGGCTTATGGGAGCAGTACTTC; V gene: TRBV10-3; J gene: TRBJ2-7; clone size: few; D gene: .